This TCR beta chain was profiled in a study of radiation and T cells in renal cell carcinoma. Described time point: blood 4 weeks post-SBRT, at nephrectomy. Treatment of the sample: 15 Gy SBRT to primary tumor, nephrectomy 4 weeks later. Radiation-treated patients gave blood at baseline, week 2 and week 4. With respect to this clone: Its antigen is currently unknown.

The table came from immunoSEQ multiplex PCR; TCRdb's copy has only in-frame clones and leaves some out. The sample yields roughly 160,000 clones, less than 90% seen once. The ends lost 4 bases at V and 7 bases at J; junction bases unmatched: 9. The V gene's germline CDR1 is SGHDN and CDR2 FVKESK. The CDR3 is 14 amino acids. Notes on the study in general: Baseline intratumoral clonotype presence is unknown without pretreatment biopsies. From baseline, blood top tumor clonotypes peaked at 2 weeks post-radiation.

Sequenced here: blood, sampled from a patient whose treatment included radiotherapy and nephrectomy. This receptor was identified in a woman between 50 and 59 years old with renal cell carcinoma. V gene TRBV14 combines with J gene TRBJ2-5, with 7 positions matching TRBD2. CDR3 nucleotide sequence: TGTGCCAGCAGCCGATCTAGGCGGGGGTGGACCCAGTACTTC. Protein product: CASSRSRRGWTQYF.